What follows is one T cell receptor beta chain and its context. Its antigen is as yet unknown. This entry is derived from a study of cytomegalovirus exposure and HLA in healthy donors. General study findings and limits: Analysis was carried out at a later point, and it linked a missense DCLRE1C variant to TCR beta V- and J-gene trimming.

It was with 60 Vbeta and 13 Jbeta primers that the PCR ran. TCRdb's table, derived via immunoSEQ multiplex PCR, lists solely in-frame clones and lacks some. The data show over 80,000 clones, approximately 68% seen once. The germline gives CDR1 SEHNR, CDR2 FQNEAQ (reference sequence). The length of the CDR3 is 16 residues. The V gene lost 5 bases and the J gene lost 1 base, with 16 bases spanning the gap. This chain connects TRBV7-9 to TRBJ2-3, with D tentatively TRBD1 (6 bases). The receptor comes from a boy between 10 and 17 years old in good health and CMV-seropositive. The sample taken for sequencing was PBMCs. The CDR3 coding sequence is TGTGCCAGCAGCCTCCTAACAGGGTTCGGCACAGATACGCAGTATTTT. Protein sequence: CASSLLTGFGTDTQYF. Combining the CDR3 with reference TRBV7-9 and TRBJ2-3 gives the whole variable domain DTGVSQNPRHKITKRGQNVTFRCDPISEHNRLYWYRQTLGQGPEFLTYFQNEAQLEKSRLLSDRFSAERPKGSFSTLEIQRTEQGDSAMYLCASSLLTGFGTDTQYFGPGTRLTVL.